This record concerns one T cell receptor beta chain sequence. The sample originates from a study of cytomegalovirus exposure and HLA in healthy donors. Trimming removed 2 bases at V and 1 base at J, with 9 bases between. Germline V gene lookup returns CDR1 KGHSH and CDR2 LQKENI. There are 14 residues in the CDR3. Measured with immunoSEQ multiplex PCR; TCRdb has only the in-frame clones, and not every one. The sample lists more than 200,000 clones; 80% to 95% were seen once. The receptor comes from a woman under 40 in good health and CMV-seronegative. Sequencing was performed on PBMCs. This chain uses TRBV18 with TRBJ2-7; tentative D call: TRBD2 (6 bases). The CDR3 DNA is TGTGCCAGCTCACCAGCGGGACCATCCTACGAGCAGTACTTC. It translates to CASSPAGPSYEQYF.